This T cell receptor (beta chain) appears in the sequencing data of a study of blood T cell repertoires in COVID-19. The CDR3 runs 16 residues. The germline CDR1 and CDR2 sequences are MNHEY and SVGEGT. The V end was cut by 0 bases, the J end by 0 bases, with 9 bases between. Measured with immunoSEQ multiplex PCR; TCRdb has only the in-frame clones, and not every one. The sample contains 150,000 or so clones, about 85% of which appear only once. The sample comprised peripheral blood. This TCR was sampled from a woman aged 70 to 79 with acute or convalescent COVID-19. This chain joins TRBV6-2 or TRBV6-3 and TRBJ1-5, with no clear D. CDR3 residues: CASSYSSVNSNQPQHF. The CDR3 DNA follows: TGTGCCAGCAGTTACTCTTCAGTGAATAGCAATCAGCCCCAGCATTTT.